This record looks at one TCR beta chain sequence and its context. A sample-barcoded 5' primer and a J-beta primer mix were used in a second PCR of about 7 to 12 cycles. Every molecule of cDNA carried a tag from a template-switch adaptor with 12 random nucleotides. TCRdb reprocessed the 5' RACE reads via MiXCR and lists one record per CDR3 protein. The sample carries over 950,000 distinct CDR3 sequences, about 53% recorded once. The data originate from a study of blood T cells in healthy people across ages. J lost 5 bases, V lost 5 bases, and 9 bases had no gene match. Germline V gives CDR1 SEHNR, CDR2 FQNEAQ (reference sequence). This CDR3 contains 15 residues.

The clonotype comes from an older woman in good health. This chain joins TRBV7-9 and TRBJ2-3, with TRBD1 matching 8 bases. Sequences were obtained from blood. The CDR3 region is CASSPPQGAGDTQYF. In DNA form, the CDR3 reads TGTGCCAGCAGCCCCCCGCAGGGGGCGGGAGATACGCAGTATTTT.